One sample yielded the 5 T cell receptor beta chains listed below, sequenced in a study of blood T cell repertoires in COVID-19. Measured with immunoSEQ multiplex PCR; TCRdb has only the in-frame clones, and not every one. The data hold approximately 180,000 clones, with 70% to 90% observed a single time. Sequenced sample: peripheral blood. The origin of the receptors is a man between 60 and 75 years old with active or convalescent COVID-19.

V gene TRBV27 combines with J gene TRBJ1-3, with 10 positions matching TRBD1. Germline assignment: CDR1 MNHEY and CDR2 SMNVEV (reference sequence). Trimming at V came to 6 bases and at J to 4 bases, leaving 6 bases not matched to a gene. The CDR3 is 15 amino acids. CDR3 loop: CASSQGTGAGNTIYF. The CDR3 nucleotides read TGTGCCAGCAGCCAAGGGACAGGGGCGGGAAACACCATATATTTT.

This clone was seen a few times. The chain employs TRBV21-1 and TRBJ1-1; no DNA check was done on the table's D call, TRBD1. TRBV21-1 is classified as a pseudogene. The CDR3 sequence is 18 residues long. In DNA, the CDR3 is TGTGCCAGCAGCAAAAGGGGGACAGGGGAAGGAAGTTCCACTGAAGCTTTCTTT. It translates to CASSKRGTGEGSSTEAFF.

The V call is TRBV5-1, the J call TRBJ1-4; 7 bases are a match to TRBD1. With 0 bases clipped from V and 8 bases from J, the junction kept 4 bases outside the gene matches. Germline V gene sequence: CDR1 SGHRS, CDR2 YFSETQ. There are 14 residues in the CDR3. This CDR3 is CASSLGQGDEKLFF. In nucleotides, the CDR3 is TGCGCCAGCAGCTTGGGACAGGGTGACGAAAAACTGTTTTTT.

This clone was detected only a few times. The rearrangement uses TRBV24-1 and TRBJ2-5; D unclear. With 7 bases removed from V and 5 bases from J, the gap between germline ends came to 19 bases. Germline V gives CDR1 KGHDR, CDR2 SFDVKD. This CDR3 has 15 amino acids. The CDR3: CATSPGNSLYETQYF. The DNA of the CDR3 is TGTGCCACCAGCCCAGGAAACTCCCTGTACGAGACCCAGTACTTC.

The DNA for the CDR3 is TGTGCCAGCTCACCACCGGGACAGCGGTCCTACGAGCAGTACTTC. This translates into CASSPPGQRSYEQYF. The genes are TRBV18 and TRBJ2-7; 7 nucleotides align to TRBD1. Germline CDR1 KGHSH, CDR2 LQKENI. The V and J ends lost 0 bases and 1 base, in that order; junction bases with no gene match: 3. The CDR3 covers 15 residues.